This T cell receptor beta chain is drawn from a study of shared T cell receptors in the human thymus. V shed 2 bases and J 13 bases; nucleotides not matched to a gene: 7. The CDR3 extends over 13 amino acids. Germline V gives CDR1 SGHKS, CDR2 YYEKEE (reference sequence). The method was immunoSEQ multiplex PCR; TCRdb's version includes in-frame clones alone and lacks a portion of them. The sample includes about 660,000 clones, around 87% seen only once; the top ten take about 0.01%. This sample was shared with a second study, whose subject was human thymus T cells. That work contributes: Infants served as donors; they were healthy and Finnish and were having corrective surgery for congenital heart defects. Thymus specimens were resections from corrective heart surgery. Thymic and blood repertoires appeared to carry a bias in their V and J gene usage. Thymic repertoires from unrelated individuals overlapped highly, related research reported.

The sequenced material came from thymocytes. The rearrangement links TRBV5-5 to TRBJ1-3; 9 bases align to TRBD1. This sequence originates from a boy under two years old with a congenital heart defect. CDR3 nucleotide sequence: TGTGCCAGCAGCTTCGCGAGGGACAGGGAGATATATTTT. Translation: CASSFARDREIYF. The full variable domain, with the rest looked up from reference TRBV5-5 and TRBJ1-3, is DAGVTQSPTHLIKTRGQQVTLRCSPISGHKSVSWYQQVLGQGPQFIFQYYEKEERGRGNFPDRFSARQFPNYSSELNVNALLLGDSALYLCASSFARDREIYFGEGSWLTVV.